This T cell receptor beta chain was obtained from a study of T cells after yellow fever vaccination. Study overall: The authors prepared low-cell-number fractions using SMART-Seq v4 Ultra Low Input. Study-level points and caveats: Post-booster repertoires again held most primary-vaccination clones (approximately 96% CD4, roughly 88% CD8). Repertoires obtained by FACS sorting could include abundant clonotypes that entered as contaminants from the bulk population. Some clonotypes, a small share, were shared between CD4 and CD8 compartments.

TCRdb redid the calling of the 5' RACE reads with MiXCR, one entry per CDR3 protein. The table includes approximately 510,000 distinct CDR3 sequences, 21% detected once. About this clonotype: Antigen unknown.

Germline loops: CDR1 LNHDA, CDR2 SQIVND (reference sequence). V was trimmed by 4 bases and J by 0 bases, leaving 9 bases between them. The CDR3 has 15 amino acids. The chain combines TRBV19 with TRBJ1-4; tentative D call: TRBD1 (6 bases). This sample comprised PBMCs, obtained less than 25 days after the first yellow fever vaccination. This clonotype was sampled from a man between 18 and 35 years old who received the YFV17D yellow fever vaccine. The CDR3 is CASSRQAATNEKLFF. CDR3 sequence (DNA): TGTGCCAGTAGTAGACAGGCCGCAACTAATGAAAAACTGTTTTTT.